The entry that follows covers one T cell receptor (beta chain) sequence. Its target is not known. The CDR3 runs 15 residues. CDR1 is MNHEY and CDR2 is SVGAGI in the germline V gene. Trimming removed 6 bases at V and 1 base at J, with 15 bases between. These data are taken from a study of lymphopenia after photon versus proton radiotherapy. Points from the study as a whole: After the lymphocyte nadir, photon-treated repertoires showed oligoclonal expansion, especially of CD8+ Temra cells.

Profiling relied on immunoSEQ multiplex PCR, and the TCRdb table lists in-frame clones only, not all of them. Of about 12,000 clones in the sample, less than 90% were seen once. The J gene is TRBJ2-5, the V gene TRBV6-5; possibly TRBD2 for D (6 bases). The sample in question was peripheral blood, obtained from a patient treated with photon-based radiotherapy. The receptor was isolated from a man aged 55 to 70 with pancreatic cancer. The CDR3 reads CASRRSRGFQETQYF. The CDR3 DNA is TGTGCCAGCAGACGTTCCCGGGGGTTCCAAGAGACCCAGTACTTC.